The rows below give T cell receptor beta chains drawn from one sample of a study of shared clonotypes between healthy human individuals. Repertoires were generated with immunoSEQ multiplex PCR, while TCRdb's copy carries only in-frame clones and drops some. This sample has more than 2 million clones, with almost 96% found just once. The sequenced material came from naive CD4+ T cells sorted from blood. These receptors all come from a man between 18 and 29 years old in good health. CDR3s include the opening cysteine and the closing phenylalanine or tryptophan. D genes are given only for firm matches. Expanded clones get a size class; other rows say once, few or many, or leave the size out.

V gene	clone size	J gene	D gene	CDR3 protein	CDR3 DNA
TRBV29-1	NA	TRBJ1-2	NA	CSVVAQPPYGYTF	TGCAGCGTTGTAGCCCAGCCGCCGTATGGCTACACCTTC
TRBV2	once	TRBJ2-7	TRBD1	CASSVQPGTGSYEQYF	TGTGCCAGCAGCGTACAACCCGGGACAGGTTCCTACGAGCAGTACTTC
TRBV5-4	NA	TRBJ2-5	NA	CASRGGAQETQYF	TGTGCCAGCAGAGGGGGGGCGCAAGAGACCCAGTACTTC
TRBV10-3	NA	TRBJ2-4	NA	CAISESTVLNIQYF	TGTGCCATCAGTGAGTCGACAGTTTTAAACATTCAGTACTTC
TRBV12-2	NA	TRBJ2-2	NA	CASRPKTSSRRNTGELFF	TGTGCAAGTCGCCCAAAGACGTCGAGCAGGAGAAACACCGGGGAGCTGTTTTTT
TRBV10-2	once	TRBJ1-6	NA	CASSGTNNSPLHF	TGCGCCAGCTCAGGGACCAATAATTCACCCCTCCACTTT
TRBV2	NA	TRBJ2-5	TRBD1	CATRPNPTGEETQYF	TGTGCCACCCGTCCTAACCCGACAGGGGAGGAGACCCAGTACTTC
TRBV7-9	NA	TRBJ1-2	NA	CASSLGINGYTF	TGTGCCAGCAGCTTAGGGATTAATGGCTACACCTTC
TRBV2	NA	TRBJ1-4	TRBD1	CASSQGAGFLFF	TGTGCCAGCAGTCAGGGGGCGGGTTTTCTGTTTTTT
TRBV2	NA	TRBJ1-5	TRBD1	CASSERVQGFQPQHF	TGTGCCAGCAGTGAAAGGGTACAGGGGTTCCAGCCCCAGCATTTT
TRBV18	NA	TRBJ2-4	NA	CASSPQGDIQYF	TGTGCCAGCTCACCACAGGGGGACATTCAGTACTTC
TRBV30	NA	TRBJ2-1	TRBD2	CAWSASRTSGRAREQFF	TGTGCCTGGAGTGCTTCGAGGACTAGCGGGAGGGCCCGAGAGCAGTTCTTC
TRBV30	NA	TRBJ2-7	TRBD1	CAWSENRGREQYF	TGTGCCTGGAGTGAGAACAGGGGGCGGGAGCAGTACTTC
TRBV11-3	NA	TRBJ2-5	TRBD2	CASSLGGDSSRPRETQYF	TGTGCCAGCAGCCTGGGAGGGGACTCAAGCAGGCCACGAGAGACCCAGTACTTC
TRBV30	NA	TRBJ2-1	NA	CAWTGRRSSYNEQFF	TGTGCCTGGACCGGTCGGCGGAGCTCCTACAATGAGCAGTTCTTC
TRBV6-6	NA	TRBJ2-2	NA	CASDKTSAGELFF	TGTGCCAGCGATAAAACTTCTGCCGGGGAGCTGTTTTTT
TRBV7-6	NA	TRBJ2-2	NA	CASSIGGLRTGELFF	TGTGCCAGCAGCATAGGAGGTCTGAGGACCGGGGAGCTGTTTTTT
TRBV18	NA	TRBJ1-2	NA	CASSPLTDRAFTANYGYTF	TGTGCCAGCTCACCACTTACGGACAGAGCTTTTACAGCTAACTATGGCTACACCTTC